Sequencing of this T cell receptor beta chain was carried out in a study of T cell responses to AZD1222 COVID-19 vaccine. Study results and caveats: The study found vaccine-associated CD4 TCRs spanning spike, dominant at 160-218 and 743-854. Among those given AZD1222, only five to seven were seropositive at baseline. Only after the peak T cell response were repertoires sampled. The breadth and depth of Spike-specific TCRs increased once two AZD1222 doses had been given.

The CDR3 contains 15 residues. V lost 5 bases and J 0 bases, leaving 12 bases between the germline ends. Germline V gene sequence: CDR1 WNHNN, CDR2 SYGVQD (reference sequence). Sequencing used immunoSEQ multiplex PCR; TCRdb keeps in-frame clones, though not all of them. The sample lists about 100,000 clones, about 87% occurring once. Note on this clone: What it binds is not known.

This clonotype originated in an adult who received the AZD1222 COVID-19 vaccine. The source material was peripheral blood, sampled 28 days after the second AZD1222 dose. V and J are TRBV10-1 and TRBJ2-3; possibly TRBD2 for D (5 bases). The CDR3 DNA is TGCGCCAGCAGTTCAAGCGGAGAGAGCACAGATACGCAGTATTTT. Protein: CASSSSGESTDTQYF.